One sample yielded the 14 T cell receptor beta chains listed below, sequenced in a study of Ad26.COV2.S vaccination and SARS-CoV-2 variants (TCRdb year 2021). Per the publication, the treatment or condition label means: some 20 received Ad26.COV2.S at low or high dose, single or two shots; roughly 5 received placebo; per-sample allocation not given. Repertoires of vaccine and placebo recipients were sequenced from samples collected on day 63 after the first injection. Libraries came from the immunoSEQ multiplex PCR assay. TCRdb mirrors the immuneACCESS table, restricted to in-frame sequences. Some clones are absent from its copies; in checked studies, under half trace to an unresolved V gene, and the reason for the others is unknown. The sample records approximately 350,000 clones, about nine tenths of which are singletons. Around 3.6% of the sample goes to the ten largest clones. Sequences were derived from peripheral blood, sampled in a trial of Ad26.COV2.S vaccine versus placebo. The receptors were sampled from a person aged 18-65 years who received the Ad26.COV2.S COVID-19 vaccine or a placebo.

The rearrangement joins TRBV11-3 to TRBJ1-6; D might be TRBD1 (6 bases). This CDR3 comprises 14 residues. Germline V gives CDR1 SGHNT, CDR2 YENEEA. Trimming left V 4 bases short and J 7 bases short, with 11 bases between. The CDR3 region has the DNA TGTGCCAGCAGCTCGGACAGTCGCAATTCACCCCTCCACTTT. Amino acid sequence: CASSSDSRNSPLHF.

The chain links TRBV19 to TRBJ1-5; 7 bases are a match to TRBD1. CDR1 is LNHDA and CDR2 is SQIVND in the germline V gene (reference sequence). The trim removed 4 bases at V and 2 bases at J, leaving 8 bases unmatched. The length of the CDR3 is 16 residues. CDR3 in amino acids: CASSSPQGIGNQPQHF. The CDR3 DNA follows: TGTGCCAGTAGTAGCCCACAGGGGATCGGCAATCAGCCCCAGCATTTT.

The rearrangement uses TRBV6-5 and TRBJ2-5; 9 positions match TRBD2. The CDR3 length is 15 residues. The V gene end was trimmed by 7 bases and the J gene end by 1 base; junction bases not matched to a gene: 7. Per the germline V gene, CDR1 is MNHEY and CDR2 is SVGAGI. CDR3 sequence: CASTHSGGIQETQYF. CDR3 coding DNA: TGTGCCAGCACCCATAGCGGGGGCATCCAAGAGACCCAGTACTTC.

This clone was counted once. The chain combines TRBV18 with TRBJ2-7, with 10 bases lining up with TRBD1. CDR1 and CDR2 (germline): KGHSH, LQKENI. V lost 5 bases and J lost 3; bases outside the gene matches: 7. The CDR3 has 15 amino acids. CDR3 coding DNA: TGTGCCAGCTCAACGGGGACAGGGGCCCACTACGAGCAGTACTTC. As protein: CASSTGTGAHYEQYF. The complete variable domain, with remaining parts taken from reference TRBV18 and TRBJ2-7, reads NAGVMQNPRHLVRRRGQEARLRCSPMKGHSHVYWYRQLPEEGLKFMVYLQKENIIDESGMPKERFSAEFPKEGPSILRIQQVVRGDSAAYFCASSTGTGAHYEQYFGPGTRLTVT.

This chain connects TRBV21-1 to TRBJ1-3; the table's D call, TRBD1, has no DNA check behind it. TRBV21-1 represents a pseudogene. The CDR3 contains 13 residues. The CDR3 region has the DNA TGTGCCAGCAATCCAGGCTCTGGAAACACCATATATTTT. This encodes CASNPGSGNTIYF.

This chain links TRBV19 with TRBJ2-1; 8 nucleotides agree with TRBD2. Germline V lookup: CDR1 LNHDA, CDR2 SQIVND (reference sequence). The CDR3 length is 14 residues. V lost 1 base, J lost 7 bases, and 3 bases stayed unmatched. CDR3: CASSIGGGWNEQFF. The CDR3 DNA follows: TGTGCCAGTAGTATAGGCGGGGGGTGGAATGAGCAGTTCTTC.

This chain joins TRBV3-1 (or the pseudogene TRBV3-2) and TRBJ1-6; the D is unclear. Trimming removed 1 base from V and 0 bases from J, with 10 bases in between. The CDR3 length is 17 residues. CDR1 and CDR2 (germline): LGHDT, YNNKEL (reference sequence). This CDR3 reads CASSQVARSSYNSPLHF. CDR3 coding DNA: TGTGCCAGCAGCCAAGTTGCCAGGAGCTCCTATAATTCACCCCTCCACTTT.

The chain couples TRBV3-1 (or the pseudogene TRBV3-2) to TRBJ2-1; D possibly matches TRBD1 or TRBD2 (6 bases each). V dropped 0 bases and J dropped 8 bases, with 14 bases sitting between them. This CDR3 is 15 amino acids long. Looked up from germline, CDR1 is LGHDT and CDR2 is YNNKEL (reference sequence). CDR3 coding DNA: TGTGCCAGCAGCCAAGAGCGGGGCCAGGGGTATGAGCAGTTCTTC. The encoded protein is CASSQERGQGYEQFF.

This clone was seen once. The rearrangement links TRBV5-6 to TRBJ1-2; the D is unclear. The CDR3 length is 12 residues. V lost 6 bases, J lost 4 bases, and 10 bases lay in between. Germline CDR1 reads SGHDT; CDR2 reads YYEEEE. The CDR3 bases are TGTGCCAGCACATTGGCCTCCTATGGCTACACCTTC. The encoded protein is CASTLASYGYTF.

V and J are TRBV18 and TRBJ1-1, with D maybe TRBD1 (5 bases). The CDR3 is 14 residues long. Germline CDR1 and CDR2: KGHSH and LQKENI. V lost 3 bases to trimming and J lost 1 base, with 9 bases between them. CDR3 protein: CASSPGTENTEAFF. The CDR3 DNA reads TGTGCCAGCTCACCCGGGACGGAGAACACTGAAGCTTTCTTT.

This chain uses TRBV9 with TRBJ1-2; D not certain. Germline values: CDR1 SGDLS, CDR2 YYNGEE. Trimming shortened V by 2 bases and J by 6 bases, and 11 bases separated the two germline ends. The CDR3 totals 13 residues. CDR3 in DNA: TGTGCCAGCAGCGTCCCGGGGTTCCATGGCTACACCTTC. As protein: CASSVPGFHGYTF.

The V and J genes are TRBV5-4 and TRBJ2-1, with 11 bases identical to TRBD2. Germline CDR1 is SGHNT and CDR2 is YYREEE (reference sequence). The CDR3 totals 16 residues. V shed 4 bases, J shed 2 bases, and the junction held 5 bases outside the gene matches. Written as DNA, the CDR3 is TGTGCCAGCAGCCAAAATAGCGGGGGGGCCTACAATGAGCAGTTCTTC. Translated: CASSQNSGGAYNEQFF.

As DNA, the CDR3 is TGTGCCAGTAGTATACAGGGAGTACTAGTGAACACTGAAGCTTTCTTT. Translation gives CASSIQGVLVNTEAFF. The rearrangement links TRBV19 to TRBJ1-1; possibly TRBD1 for D (5 bases). Per germline, CDR1 LNHDA and CDR2 SQIVND (reference sequence). The CDR3 totals 16 residues. Trimming stripped 2 bases from V and 0 bases from J, with 13 bases between.

This chain links TRBV7-9 with TRBJ2-3; TRBD2 is a possible D gene (6 bases). V was shortened by 4 bases and J by 6 bases, with 8 bases between the two germline ends. From germline, CDR1 is SEHNR and CDR2 FQNEAQ (reference sequence). There are 12 residues in the CDR3. CDR3 sequence (DNA): TGTGCCAGCAGCTGGCTAGCGGATACGCAGTATTTT. This gives the protein CASSWLADTQYF.